This TCR beta chain was sequenced in a study of HIV-infected patients and healthy controls. Study-level findings and limits: MAIT alpha-chain CDR3s were frequent in healthy controls, depleted in HIV+.

CDR1 is LGHNA and CDR2 is YSLEER in the germline V gene. The CDR3 has 17 amino acids. V lost 0 bases, J lost 4 bases, and 8 bases stayed unmatched. Whole blood was used without fractionation, so all unsorted peripheral T cells were included. About 540 ng RNA was reverse transcribed with alpha and beta constant-region primers. Each of the alpha and beta chains got its own library through chain-specific third strand synthesis with indices. The SP2 site served as the priming point for second strand synthesis. A roughly 25-cycle PCR with P5s and P7 primers followed a short adapter-adding first PCR. TCRdb analysed the 5' RACE reads with MiXCR anew, one entry per CDR3 protein. The sample holds 5,500 to 7,000 distinct CDR3 sequences; approximately 22% are singletons and the top ten take approximately 26%. In its sample, this clonotype was seen many times. Its cognate antigen is unknown.

The chain joins TRBV4-3 to TRBJ2-3, with 9 bases that match TRBD2. This TCR came from an adult with HIV infection. The specimen was blood, collected before antiretroviral therapy. For the CDR3, the DNA is TGCGCCAGCAGCCAAGACGATCTAGCTAGCGGGGCAGATACGCAGTATTTT. It encodes CASSQDDLASGADTQYF.